The rows below give T cell receptor beta chains drawn from one sample of a study of metastatic and nonmetastatic thyroid tumors. TCRdb re-called the PCR reads via MiXCR. The sample shows 5,500 to 7,500 clones, roughly a third of them seen only once. Sample: tumor tissue. Receptor source: a female donor with papillary thyroid cancer or a benign thyroid nodule (not recorded which). Some clones in this sample may be carry-over from other donors' samples. Both conserved end residues are part of each CDR3. The D gene is left open where the match is weak. Only part of the rows carry a size: once, few, many, or a class if the clone is expanded.

V gene: TRBV5-1; clone size: -; D gene: -; J gene: TRBJ1-2; CDR3 DNA: TGCGCCAGCAGCTTGCCAGGGACGGTGTATGGCTACACCTTC; CDR3 protein: CASSLPGTVYGYTF
V gene: TRBV11-3; clone size: large; D gene: -; J gene: TRBJ2-3; CDR3 DNA: TGTGCCAGCAGCTTCTCACTGGACCCTTCTAGCACAGATACGCAGTATTTT; CDR3 protein: CASSFSLDPSSTDTQYF
V gene: TRBV20-1; clone size: -; D gene: -; J gene: TRBJ2-5; CDR3 DNA: TGCAGTGCCTCTAACCAAGAGACCCAGTACTTC; CDR3 protein: CSASNQETQYF
V gene: TRBV20-1; clone size: -; D gene: TRBD2; J gene: TRBJ2-2; CDR3 DNA: TGCAGTGCTAGACAGTATGTGGGACTAGCGGGAGTCGACACCGGGGAGCTGTTTTTT; CDR3 protein: CSARQYVGLAGVDTGELFF
V gene: TRBV20-1; clone size: medium-sized; D gene: TRBD2; J gene: TRBJ2-7; CDR3 DNA: TGCAGTGCCACCCACGGGGTGGCGGGAGGGGTATACGAGCAGTACTTC; CDR3 protein: CSATHGVAGGVYEQYF
V gene: TRBV5-1; clone size: medium-sized; D gene: -; J gene: TRBJ2-2; CDR3 DNA: TGCGCCAGCAGCTTCCAAAGCTCTTCGAACACCGGGGAGCTGTTTTTT; CDR3 protein: CASSFQSSSNTGELFF
V gene: TRBV27; clone size: -; D gene: -; J gene: TRBJ2-7; CDR3 DNA: TGTGCCAGCAGTTTATCAGCGGTCCACGAGCAGTACTTC; CDR3 protein: CASSLSAVHEQYF
V gene: TRBV5-1; clone size: medium-sized; D gene: -; J gene: TRBJ1-4; CDR3 DNA: TGCGCCAGCAGCAATGGCCGTACCGCAACTAATGAAAAACTGTTTTTT; CDR3 protein: CASSNGRTATNEKLFF
V gene: TRBV6-1; clone size: few; D gene: -; J gene: TRBJ1-2; CDR3 DNA: TGTGCCAGCAGGCCTCTCGGGGGTCCCTCTAACTATGGCTACACCTTC; CDR3 protein: CASRPLGGPSNYGYTF
V gene: TRBV11-2; clone size: -; D gene: -; J gene: TRBJ1-3; CDR3 DNA: TGTGCCAGCAGCTTTATTCCCGGGGGGTTTGGAAACACCATATATTTT; CDR3 protein: CASSFIPGGFGNTIYF
V gene: TRBV19; clone size: -; D gene: TRBD1; J gene: TRBJ1-4; CDR3 DNA: TGTGCCAGTAGTCCCCGGACAGGGAATGAAAAACTGTTTTTT; CDR3 protein: CASSPRTGNEKLFF
V gene: TRBV20-1; clone size: -; D gene: TRBD1; J gene: TRBJ2-2; CDR3 DNA: TGCAGTGCTAGAGAAGGCTGGGACAGGAACACCGGGGAGCTGTTTTTT; CDR3 protein: CSAREGWDRNTGELFF
V gene: TRBV2; clone size: -; D gene: -; J gene: TRBJ2-5; CDR3 DNA: TGTGCCTTTTGGACGACAGTACAAGAGACCCAGTACTTC; CDR3 protein: CAFWTTVQETQYF
V gene: TRBV6-1; clone size: -; D gene: TRBD1; J gene: TRBJ2-5; CDR3 DNA: TGTGCCAGCAGTCGTCAGACCGGGACAGGGTCGGAGACCCAGTACTTC; CDR3 protein: CASSRQTGTGSETQYF
V gene: TRBV28; clone size: medium-sized; D gene: -; J gene: TRBJ1-5; CDR3 DNA: TGTGCCAGCAGTTTTCTCTGGTCCGTGAGCAATCAGCCCCAGCATTTT; CDR3 protein: CASSFLWSVSNQPQHF
V gene: TRBV6-2/TRBV6-3; clone size: few; D gene: -; J gene: TRBJ2-7; CDR3 DNA: TGTGCCAGCAGTGAAGCTCCGTCCGGGCTTGACGAGCAGTACTTC; CDR3 protein: CASSEAPSGLDEQYF
V gene: TRBV27; clone size: -; D gene: TRBD1; J gene: TRBJ2-7; CDR3 DNA: TGTGCCAGCAGTTTCTCAGGACAGGGGGGCTACGAGCAGTACTTC; CDR3 protein: CASSFSGQGGYEQYF
V gene: TRBV12-3/TRBV12-4; clone size: -; D gene: -; J gene: TRBJ1-6; CDR3 DNA: TGTGCCAGCAGTTTACAGACGGCGGATTCACCCCTCCACTTT; CDR3 protein: CASSLQTADSPLHF
V gene: TRBV12-5; clone size: -; D gene: TRBD2; J gene: TRBJ2-1; CDR3 DNA: TGTGCTAGTGGTTTTAGCCGGGACTACTACAATGAGCAGTTCTTC; CDR3 protein: CASGFSRDYYNEQFF
V gene: TRBV25-1; clone size: few; D gene: -; J gene: TRBJ1-1; CDR3 DNA: TGTGCCAGCAGTGACATCACTGAAGCTTTCTTT; CDR3 protein: CASSDITEAFF
V gene: TRBV6-2/TRBV6-3; clone size: -; D gene: -; J gene: TRBJ2-4; CDR3 DNA: TGTGCCAGCAGTCTCCCGGGACGTAAAAACATTCAGTACTTC; CDR3 protein: CASSLPGRKNIQYF
V gene: TRBV28; clone size: medium-sized; D gene: -; J gene: TRBJ2-1; CDR3 DNA: TGTGCCAGCAGTTGGGAGGGGGTATCCTACAATGAGCAGTTCTTC; CDR3 protein: CASSWEGVSYNEQFF
V gene: TRBV27; clone size: medium-sized; D gene: -; J gene: TRBJ1-6; CDR3 DNA: TGTGCCAGCAGCCCCTCTGGGGGGCCCCTCCACTTT; CDR3 protein: CASSPSGGPLHF
V gene: TRBV6-4; clone size: few; D gene: -; J gene: TRBJ1-2; CDR3 DNA: TGTGCCAGCAGTCCGGGGGCCGCTAACTATGGCTACACCTTC; CDR3 protein: CASSPGAANYGYTF
V gene: TRBV6-1; clone size: few; D gene: -; J gene: TRBJ2-1; CDR3 DNA: TGTGCCAGCAGTGAAGCAAGGGATGATGAGCAGTTCTTC; CDR3 protein: CASSEARDDEQFF
V gene: TRBV5-1; clone size: -; D gene: -; J gene: TRBJ1-2; CDR3 DNA: TGCGCCAGCAGGCCGCTTGCCTGGTCGGCTTATGGCTACACCTTC; CDR3 protein: CASRPLAWSAYGYTF
V gene: TRBV4-1; clone size: medium-sized; D gene: TRBD1; J gene: TRBJ2-3; CDR3 DNA: TGCGCCAGCAGCCAAGAGATAGACAGGGGCACAGATACGCAGTATTTT; CDR3 protein: CASSQEIDRGTDTQYF
V gene: TRBV4-1; clone size: many; D gene: -; J gene: TRBJ1-5; CDR3 DNA: TGCGCCAGCAGCCAAGTCACCGGGAACAATCAGCCCCAGCATTTT; CDR3 protein: CASSQVTGNNQPQHF
V gene: TRBV6-1; clone size: few; D gene: -; J gene: TRBJ2-7; CDR3 DNA: TGTGCCAGCAGCATGTTCCGGCACGTATACGAGCAGTACTTC; CDR3 protein: CASSMFRHVYEQYF
V gene: TRBV27; clone size: few; D gene: -; J gene: TRBJ1-2; CDR3 DNA: TGTGCCAGCAGTAATACAGGGTACTATGGCTACACCTTC; CDR3 protein: CASSNTGYYGYTF
V gene: TRBV5-1; clone size: -; D gene: -; J gene: TRBJ2-1; CDR3 DNA: TGCGCCAGCAGCTTGCGTCCAGCGGGCTCCTACAATGAGCAGTTCTTC; CDR3 protein: CASSLRPAGSYNEQFF
V gene: TRBV11-2; clone size: once; D gene: -; J gene: TRBJ2-2; CDR3 DNA: TGTGCCAGCAGCTTTGGGGGATCCGGGGAGCTGTTTTTT; CDR3 protein: CASSFGGSGELFF
V gene: TRBV24-1; clone size: large; D gene: -; J gene: TRBJ2-1; CDR3 DNA: TGTGCCACCAGGGAACGGGGCGGCTACAATGAGCAGTTCTTC; CDR3 protein: CATRERGGYNEQFF
V gene: TRBV11-2; clone size: -; D gene: -; J gene: TRBJ2-7; CDR3 DNA: TGTGCCAGCAGCTTACTCGGGACTTCCTACGAGCAGTACTTC; CDR3 protein: CASSLLGTSYEQYF
V gene: TRBV11-2; clone size: -; D gene: TRBD1; J gene: TRBJ1-5; CDR3 DNA: TGTGCCAGCAGCAAACTGACAGGGCGTTCGAGCAATCAGCCCCAGCATTTT; CDR3 protein: CASSKLTGRSSNQPQHF
V gene: TRBV7-9; clone size: -; D gene: -; J gene: TRBJ2-2; CDR3 DNA: TGTGCCAGCAGCTCAATGGGGGGCGCAACCGGGGAGCTGTTTTTT; CDR3 protein: CASSSMGGATGELFF
V gene: TRBV18; clone size: -; D gene: -; J gene: TRBJ2-5; CDR3 DNA: TGTGCCAGCTCACCACTCGCAGAGACCCAGTACTTC; CDR3 protein: CASSPLAETQYF
V gene: TRBV6-2/TRBV6-3; clone size: large; D gene: TRBD2; J gene: TRBJ2-1; CDR3 DNA: TGTGCCAGCAGTTACTCGAAACTAGCGGGGTACAATGAGCAGTTCTTC; CDR3 protein: CASSYSKLAGYNEQFF
V gene: TRBV4-1; clone size: -; D gene: -; J gene: TRBJ2-3; CDR3 DNA: TGCGCCAGCAGCCAAGATCCAGTTAGCACAGATACGCAGTATTTT; CDR3 protein: CASSQDPVSTDTQYF
V gene: TRBV27; clone size: large; D gene: -; J gene: TRBJ2-5; CDR3 DNA: TGTGCCAGCCAATCAGGGACGGACCGCCAAGAGACCCAGTACTTC; CDR3 protein: CASQSGTDRQETQYF
V gene: TRBV30; clone size: -; D gene: -; J gene: TRBJ1-2; CDR3 DNA: TGTGCCTGGGGGGTGGGCCGCCCTTCGGATGGCTACACCTTC; CDR3 protein: CAWGVGRPSDGYTF
V gene: TRBV2; clone size: few; D gene: TRBD2; J gene: TRBJ2-3; CDR3 DNA: TGTGCCAGCAACGACGGGACTAGCGGAACAAGCCACACAGATACGCAGTATTTT; CDR3 protein: CASNDGTSGTSHTDTQYF
V gene: TRBV7-3; clone size: -; D gene: -; J gene: TRBJ2-1; CDR3 DNA: TGTGCCAGCAGCTTAAGGCCAGGACGGACGGTCGGCAATGAGCAGTTCTTC; CDR3 protein: CASSLRPGRTVGNEQFF
V gene: TRBV10-3; clone size: few; D gene: TRBD1; J gene: TRBJ2-1; CDR3 DNA: TGTGCCATCAGTGAGGTAGGACAGGGAACCCGAGGTGGGCAGTTCTTC; CDR3 protein: CAISEVGQGTRGGQFF
V gene: TRBV4-1; clone size: once; D gene: TRBD1; J gene: TRBJ1-5; CDR3 DNA: TGCGCCAGCAGCCAAGCAGACAGGGGGTATCAGCCCCAGCATTTT; CDR3 protein: CASSQADRGYQPQHF
V gene: TRBV5-1; clone size: few; D gene: TRBD1; J gene: TRBJ2-3; CDR3 DNA: TGCGCCAGCAGCTTGGAGCAGGGGGCGCGGACAGATACGCAGTATTTT; CDR3 protein: CASSLEQGARTDTQYF
V gene: TRBV19; clone size: few; D gene: TRBD1; J gene: TRBJ2-7; CDR3 DNA: TGTGCCAGTAGTATAGCCACCAGGGGGCGAAGAGAGCAGTACTTC; CDR3 protein: CASSIATRGRREQYF
V gene: TRBV11-2; clone size: -; D gene: TRBD2; J gene: TRBJ2-1; CDR3 DNA: TGTGCCAGCAGTCCACTGGTGGGAGCGGGAGGCAATGAGCAGTTCTTC; CDR3 protein: CASSPLVGAGGNEQFF
V gene: TRBV6-2/TRBV6-3; clone size: few; D gene: -; J gene: TRBJ2-2; CDR3 DNA: TGTGCCAGCAGTTACTTCTGGCCCGCGCGGGGCACCGGGGAGCTGTTTTTT; CDR3 protein: CASSYFWPARGTGELFF
V gene: TRBV5-4; clone size: -; D gene: -; J gene: TRBJ2-1; CDR3 DNA: TGTGCCAGCAGCTTGGTTTCTTTCTTCGGGACAATCCAAAATGAGCAGTTCTTC; CDR3 protein: CASSLVSFFGTIQNEQFF
V gene: TRBV5-1; clone size: -; D gene: -; J gene: TRBJ2-3; CDR3 DNA: TGCGCCAGCAGCTGGGGGCCAGGTCTTACCACAGATACGCAGTATTTT; CDR3 protein: CASSWGPGLTTDTQYF
V gene: TRBV7-6; clone size: -; D gene: -; J gene: TRBJ1-6; CDR3 DNA: TGTGCCAGCAGCTTAGACAGGGATGGGACCTATAATTCACCCCTCCACTTT; CDR3 protein: CASSLDRDGTYNSPLHF
V gene: TRBV19; clone size: medium-sized; D gene: -; J gene: TRBJ2-3; CDR3 DNA: TGTGCCAGTATGGCAGGGGACCATACGCAGTATTTT; CDR3 protein: CASMAGDHTQYF
V gene: TRBV6-1; clone size: medium-sized; D gene: -; J gene: TRBJ2-5; CDR3 DNA: TGTGCCAGCAGTGTGCGAGGGGAGGTCGGGACCCAGTACTTC; CDR3 protein: CASSVRGEVGTQYF
V gene: TRBV18; clone size: -; D gene: -; J gene: TRBJ1-3; CDR3 DNA: TGTGCCAGCTCACCACAACGCTCTGGAAACACCATATATTTT; CDR3 protein: CASSPQRSGNTIYF
V gene: TRBV2; clone size: -; D gene: -; J gene: TRBJ1-2; CDR3 DNA: TGTGCCAGCAGTGCAAAAGGAACCCATGGCTACACCTTC; CDR3 protein: CASSAKGTHGYTF
V gene: TRBV6-4; clone size: -; D gene: -; J gene: TRBJ2-2; CDR3 DNA: TGTGCCAGCAGTGCCAGTAACACCGGGGAGCTGTTTTTT; CDR3 protein: CASSASNTGELFF
V gene: TRBV15; clone size: few; D gene: TRBD1; J gene: TRBJ2-7; CDR3 DNA: TGTGCCACCAGCAGAGAGGGGACAGGGGGCTTCGAGCAGTACTTC; CDR3 protein: CATSREGTGGFEQYF
V gene: TRBV7-2; clone size: large; D gene: -; J gene: TRBJ2-1; CDR3 DNA: TGTGCCAGCAGCCGATACGACTGGAATGAGCAGTTCTTC; CDR3 protein: CASSRYDWNEQFF
V gene: TRBV6-2/TRBV6-3; clone size: -; D gene: -; J gene: TRBJ2-1; CDR3 DNA: TGTGCCAGCAGTTACGCCGGGACAGGGAAACTAGCGGGAAGAAATGAGCAGTTCTTC; CDR3 protein: CASSYAGTGKLAGRNEQFF